These 18 T cell receptor beta chains were sequenced from one sample in a study of T-cell memory formation after mild COVID-19 (dated by TCRdb to the early 2020s). Libraries were prepared through 5' RACE. Sequencing was carried out with an Illumina NovaSeq 6000. In TCRdb, the public reads were trimmed at Q25 with fastp and aligned with MiXCR, with productive beta chains retained. Rows are unified per CDR3 protein, each entry keeping the most common DNA and genes. This sample lists around 430,000 distinct CDR3 sequences; 15% to 20% were detected once. Around a fifth of the sample comes from the top ten. Sequencing was carried out using PBMCs or a T cell subset sorted from them (not recorded which). These receptors all come from a man younger than 30 who had mild COVID-19 (a few samples of this study predate the infection). The sample titles of this study are shuffled in the database, so cell type and time point are left out; the donor was told from shared clones.

This clonotype came up a few times. This sequence joins TRBV9 and TRBJ2-3, with 9 bases identical to TRBD1. Germline V lookup: CDR1 SGDLS, CDR2 YYNGEE. The CDR3 is 18 residues long. Germline trimming cut 2 bases from V and 3 bases from J; bases unmatched to any gene: 13. CDR3 protein: CASSVGTGMGSGTDTQYF. The CDR3 DNA follows: TGTGCCAGCAGCGTTGGGACAGGGATGGGTTCGGGGACAGATACGCAGTATTTT.

The V call is TRBV7-8, the J call TRBJ1-5; D remains ambiguous. Germline assignment: CDR1 SGHVS and CDR2 FQNEAQ. The CDR3 has 14 residues. The V gene lost 3 bases and the J gene lost 4 bases, with 10 bases spanning the gap. CDR3 sequence: CASSFFAGNQPQHF. In nucleotides, the CDR3 is TGTGCCAGCAGCTTCTTTGCCGGGAATCAGCCCCAGCATTTT.

This clonotype was recorded a few times. The chain combines TRBV7-2 with TRBJ2-5; 10 nucleotides line up with TRBD2. V lost 1 base, J lost 4 bases, and 6 bases stayed unmatched. Germline CDR1 and CDR2: SGHTA and FQGNSA. The CDR3 covers 16 residues. Here the CDR3 reads CASSLGSSGGLETQYF. The CDR3 DNA reads as TGTGCCAGCAGCTTAGGTTCTAGCGGGGGTTTAGAGACCCAGTACTTC.

V usage is TRBV7-2 and J usage is TRBJ2-7, with unresolved D. V was pared by 5 bases and J by 4 bases, with 15 bases between. Germline V gene lookup returns CDR1 SGHTA and CDR2 FQGNSA. The CDR3 has 14 residues. This CDR3 reads CASSPSVAVYEQYF. The CDR3, as DNA: TGTGCCAGCAGCCCCTCAGTAGCAGTATACGAGCAGTACTTC.

This clonotype showed up just a few times. The rearrangement joins TRBV5-1 to TRBJ2-7, with TRBD1 matching 8 bases. The V segment lost 0 bases and the J segment 2 bases; nucleotides outside the gene matches: 4. CDR1 SGHRS and CDR2 YFSETQ come from the germline V gene. This CDR3 is 15 amino acids long. In DNA form, the CDR3 reads TGCGCCAGCAGCTTGGGACAGGGGCGGGCCTACGAGCAGTACTTC. It specifies CASSLGQGRAYEQYF.

V is TRBV4-2 and J is TRBJ2-1; 8 positions agree with TRBD2. CDR3 length equals 16 residues. Trimming took 4 bases from V and 2 from J; bases not matched to a gene: 7. CDR1 and CDR2 (germline): LGHNA, YNFKEQ. CDR3 protein: CASSLSSGGTYNEQFF. CDR3 bases: TGTGCCAGCAGCCTATCGAGCGGGGGAACCTACAATGAGCAGTTCTTC.

This clonotype has more than one count but fewer than ten. The chain couples TRBV4-2 to TRBJ1-1; no clear D. The CDR3 has 15 residues. Trimming took 0 bases from V and 0 from J, leaving 8 bases between them. Germline CDR1 and CDR2: LGHNA and YNFKEQ. The CDR3 reads CASSQEGQLNTEAFF. CDR3 in DNA: TGTGCCAGCAGCCAAGAGGGTCAGCTGAACACTGAAGCTTTCTTT.

This clonotype appeared a few times. This chain joins TRBV6-5 and TRBJ1-6, with 10 bases identical to TRBD1. CDR1 is MNHEY and CDR2 is SVGAGI in the germline V gene. The CDR3 is 14 residues long. V was clipped by 8 bases and J by 11 bases; unmatched bases: 9. The CDR3 reads CASGLTGGWTPLHF. Written as DNA, the CDR3 is TGTGCCAGCGGCCTGACAGGGGGCTGGACACCCCTCCACTTT.

CDR3: CASSQETGGGGETQYF. The CDR3, as DNA: TGTGCCAGCAGCCAAGAGACAGGGGGCGGAGGGGAGACCCAGTACTTC. The chain has TRBV3-1 and TRBJ2-5; 10 positions agree with TRBD1. The junction had 6 bases not matched to a gene; V was cut back by 0 bases and J by 5 bases. The CDR3 totals 16 residues. Germline CDR1 reads LGHDT; CDR2 reads YNNKEL (reference sequence).

In this sample, this clonotype turned up a few times. V and J are TRBV7-8 and TRBJ2-7; 8 nucleotides align to TRBD2. This CDR3 spans 14 amino acids. V gave up 5 bases and J gave up 5 bases; unmatched junction bases: 8. In germline, CDR1 is SGHVS, CDR2 FQNEAQ. The CDR3 coding sequence is TGTGCCAGCAGCCCTAGCGGAGCGGGGGACGAGCAGTACTTC. This translates into CASSPSGAGDEQYF.

In this sample, this clonotype turned up a few times. The chain employs TRBV19 and TRBJ2-3; D not certain. The germline V and J ends were trimmed by 1 base and 5 bases, with 7 bases remaining between them. CDR3 length: 13 amino acids. Germline CDR1 LNHDA, CDR2 SQIVND (reference sequence). The CDR3, as DNA: TGTGCCAGTAGTATAGGCGGCGAAGATACGCAGTATTTT. Translated, it gives CASSIGGEDTQYF.

This clonotype was found once. This chain uses TRBV5-6 with TRBJ1-2; D gene ambiguous. CDR3 length equals 17 residues. V was clipped by 3 bases and J by 4 bases, with 22 bases between them. The germline gives CDR1 SGHDT, CDR2 YYEEEE. CDR3 nucleotide sequence: TGTGCCAGCAGCTCCCTCGGGGATAGCGTGAACTCCTATGGCTACACCTTC. Translating gives CASSSLGDSVNSYGYTF.

The V call is TRBV25-1, the J call TRBJ2-5; 9 positions agree with TRBD1. This CDR3 is 16 amino acids long. Germline CDR1 and CDR2: MGHDK and SYGVNS. After removal of 1 base from V and 4 bases from J, the junction contained 7 bases not matched to a gene. The CDR3 DNA reads as TGTGCCAGCAGTGAATTAGGGACAGGGTTGGGAGAGACCCAGTACTTC. Translation gives CASSELGTGLGETQYF.

This clonotype was seen a few times. The chain has TRBV27 and TRBJ1-2; D is ambiguous. V dropped 3 bases and J dropped 4 bases, with 21 bases sitting between them. Germline V lookup: CDR1 MNHEY, CDR2 SMNVEV (reference sequence). The CDR3 runs 17 residues. The CDR3 loop is CASSFIWREEGVYGYTF. CDR3 DNA sequence: TGTGCCAGCAGTTTTATATGGAGGGAGGAGGGCGTCTATGGCTACACCTTC.

The CDR3: CASSLVQGRNSPLHF. DNA for the CDR3: TGTGCCAGCAGCTTAGTGCAGGGTCGGAATTCACCCCTCCACTTT. V usage is TRBV7-2 and J usage is TRBJ1-6; D may be TRBD1 (5 bases). Germline CDR1 SGHTA, CDR2 FQGNSA. V gave up 1 base and J gave up 7 bases, with 11 bases separating them. This CDR3 comprises 15 residues.

This clonotype was observed a handful of times. This sequence joins TRBV2 and TRBJ2-2, with D possibly being TRBD2 (5 bases). V was trimmed by 6 bases and J by 0 bases, leaving 8 bases between them. CDR1 and CDR2 from the germline V gene are SNHLY and FYNNEI. The CDR3 is made up of 14 amino acids. CDR3 bases: TGTGCCAGCAGAGAGGGAACGAACACCGGGGAGCTGTTTTTT. Its protein is CASREGTNTGELFF. Combining the CDR3 with reference TRBV2 and TRBJ2-2 gives the whole variable domain EPEVTQTPSHQVTQMGQEVILRCVPISNHLYFYWYRQILGQKVEFLVSFYNNEISEKSEIFDDQFSVERPDGSNFTLKIRSTKLEDSAMYFCASREGTNTGELFFGEGSRLTVL.

The chain combines TRBV11-2 with TRBJ1-1; unclear D gene. The CDR3 extends over 13 amino acids. Germline lookup yields CDR1 SGHAT and CDR2 FQNNGV. V lost 3 bases, J lost 4 bases, and 9 bases lay in between. CDR3 loop: CASSLRLSTEAFF. CDR3 bases: TGTGCCAGCAGCTTGCGATTGAGCACTGAAGCTTTCTTT.

The V and J genes are TRBV20-1 and TRBJ2-1; TRBD2 aligns across 8 bases. Trimming took 1 base from V and 6 from J; bases not matched to a gene: 11. Germline V gene sequence: CDR1 DFQATT, CDR2 SNEGSKA (reference sequence). This CDR3 is 16 amino acids long. The CDR3 region is CSARAPRGGRFNEQFF. Here the CDR3 DNA reads TGCAGTGCTAGAGCCCCTCGGGGGGGTAGGTTCAATGAGCAGTTCTTC.